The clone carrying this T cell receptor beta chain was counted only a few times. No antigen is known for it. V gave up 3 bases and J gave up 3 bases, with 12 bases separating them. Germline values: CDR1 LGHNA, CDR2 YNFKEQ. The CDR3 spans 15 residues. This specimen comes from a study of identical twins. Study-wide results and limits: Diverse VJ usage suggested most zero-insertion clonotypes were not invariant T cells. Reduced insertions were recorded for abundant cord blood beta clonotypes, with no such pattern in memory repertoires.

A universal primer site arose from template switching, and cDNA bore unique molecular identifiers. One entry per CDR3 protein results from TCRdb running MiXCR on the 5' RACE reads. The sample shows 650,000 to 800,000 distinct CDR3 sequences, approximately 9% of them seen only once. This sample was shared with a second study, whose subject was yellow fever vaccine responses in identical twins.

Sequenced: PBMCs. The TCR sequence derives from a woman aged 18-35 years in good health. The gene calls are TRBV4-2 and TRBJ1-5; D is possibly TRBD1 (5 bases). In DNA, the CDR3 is TGTGCCAGCAGCCAGGGAGACAGTGACAATCAGCCCCAGCATTTT. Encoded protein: CASSQGDSDNQPQHF.